The clone carrying this T cell receptor beta chain was found many times. These data originate in a study of blood T cell repertoires in COVID-19. Germline CDR1 SQVTM, CDR2 ANQGSEA. This CDR3 has 13 amino acids. V gave up 5 bases and J gave up 4 bases; unmatched junction bases: 5. Profiled with immunoSEQ multiplex PCR; TCRdb holds only in-frame clones, not every one. The sample yields under 300,000 clones, around 83% seen once. The V call is TRBV29-1, the J call TRBJ2-5; TRBD1 matches 9 bases. This receptor was identified in a woman between 40 and 50 years old who had recovered from COVID-19. The sample was peripheral blood. This CDR3 reads CSVRQGGGETQYF. Written as DNA, the CDR3 is TGCAGCGTTCGACAGGGGGGAGGAGAGACCCAGTACTTC. Using reference TRBV29-1 and TRBJ2-5 for the parts outside the CDR3, the full variable domain is SAVISQKPSRDICQRGTSLTIQCQVDSQVTMMFWYRQQPGQSLTLIATANQGSEATYESGFVIDKFPISRPNLTFSTLTVSNMSPEDSSIYLCSVRQGGGETQYFGPGTRLLVL.